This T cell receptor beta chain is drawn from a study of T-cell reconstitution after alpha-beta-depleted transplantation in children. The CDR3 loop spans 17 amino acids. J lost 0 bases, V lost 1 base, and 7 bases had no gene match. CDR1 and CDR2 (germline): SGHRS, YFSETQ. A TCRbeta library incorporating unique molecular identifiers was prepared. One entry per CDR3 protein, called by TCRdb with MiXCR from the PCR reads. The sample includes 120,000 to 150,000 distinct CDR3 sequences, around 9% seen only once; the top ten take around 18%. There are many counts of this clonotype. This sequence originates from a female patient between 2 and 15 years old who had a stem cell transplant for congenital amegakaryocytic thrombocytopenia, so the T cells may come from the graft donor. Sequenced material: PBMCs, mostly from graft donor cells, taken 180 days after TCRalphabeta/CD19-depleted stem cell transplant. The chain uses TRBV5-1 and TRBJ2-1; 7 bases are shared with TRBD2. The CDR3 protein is CASSLPRERGSYNEQFF. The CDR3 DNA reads TGCGCCAGCAGCTTGCCGCGGGAGAGGGGCTCCTACAATGAGCAGTTCTTC.